The 3 T cell receptor beta chains below all came from one sample that was sequenced in a study of sequential checkpoint blockade in melanoma. The treatment was: randomized to nivolumab then ipilimumab (arm A) or the reverse (arm B). TCRdb's copy holds only in-frame clones and misses some; the assay was immunoSEQ multiplex PCR. This sample yields some 11,000 clones, of which 78% are seen a single time; over 9% belongs to the top ten. Source: CD8+ T cells sorted from blood (inferred from file names), taken from a patient given nivolumab and ipilimumab in sequence. These receptors were collected from a human donor with melanoma.

The CDR3 loop is CASSIGQVNQPQHF. The CDR3 DNA reads TGTGCCAGTAGTATCGGTCAGGTCAATCAGCCCCAGCATTTT. V usage is TRBV19 and J usage is TRBJ1-5; D is undetermined. Germline V gene lookup returns CDR1 LNHDA and CDR2 SQIVND (reference sequence). The CDR3 has 14 amino acids. V was pared by 3 bases and J by 3 bases, with 9 bases between.

The chain combines TRBV28 with TRBJ2-7; TRBD2 agrees at 7 bases. Germline lookup yields CDR1 MDHEN and CDR2 SYDVKM. V gave up 4 bases and J gave up 4 bases; unmatched junction bases: 13. This CDR3 contains 16 residues. The CDR3 DNA is TGTGCCAGCAGTTCCCCCCGGGAGGCCCCCCCTTACGAGCAGTACTTC. Translating it yields CASSSPREAPPYEQYF.

This chain connects TRBV5-4 to TRBJ2-7, with TRBD1 as a possible D gene (5 bases). Germline CDR1 and CDR2: SGHNT and YYREEE (reference sequence). The CDR3 has 14 residues. V was cut by 7 bases and J by 4 bases, with 18 bases left in between. CDR3 sequence reads: CASQLKAGLYEQYF. The CDR3 DNA is TGTGCCAGCCAACTCAAGGCAGGGTTATACGAGCAGTACTTC.